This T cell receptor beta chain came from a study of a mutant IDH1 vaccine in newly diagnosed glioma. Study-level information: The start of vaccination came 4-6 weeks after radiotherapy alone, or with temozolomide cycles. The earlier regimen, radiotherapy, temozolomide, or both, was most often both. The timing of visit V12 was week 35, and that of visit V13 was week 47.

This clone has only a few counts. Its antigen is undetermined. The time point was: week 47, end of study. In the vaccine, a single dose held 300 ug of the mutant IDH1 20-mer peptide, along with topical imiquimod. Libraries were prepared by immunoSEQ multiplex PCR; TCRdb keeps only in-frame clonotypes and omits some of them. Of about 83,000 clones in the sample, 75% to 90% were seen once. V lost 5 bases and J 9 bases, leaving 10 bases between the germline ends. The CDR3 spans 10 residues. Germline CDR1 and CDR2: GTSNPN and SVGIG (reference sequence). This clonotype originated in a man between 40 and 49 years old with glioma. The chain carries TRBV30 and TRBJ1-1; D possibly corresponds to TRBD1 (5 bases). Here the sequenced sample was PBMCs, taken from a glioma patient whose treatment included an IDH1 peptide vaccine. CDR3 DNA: TGTGCCTGGGAGGAGGGGAAAGCTTTCTTT. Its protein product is CAWEEGKAFF.